This T cell receptor beta chain was retrieved from a study of blood T cell repertoires in COVID-19. About the research overall: From the United States, Italy and Spain came samples of acute and convalescent COVID-19.

The CDR3 has 12 amino acids. The ends were cut back, 1 base at V and 8 bases at J, with 8 bases in the middle. Germline CDR1 SGHAT, CDR2 FQNNGV. Authors' methods: Amplified reference gene primers provided the basis for estimating nucleated cell counts. The method was immunoSEQ multiplex PCR; TCRdb's version includes in-frame clones alone and lacks a portion of them. D and trimming were read from the DNA, whereas the V and J calls and clone size are those reported in that table. The data show 95,000 to 100,000 clones, roughly nine tenths seen once. This chain uses TRBV11-2 with TRBJ1-2; no firm D call. The sequencing sample was made of peripheral blood. The clonotype was recovered from a middle-aged man with acute or convalescent COVID-19. DNA for the CDR3: TGTGCCAGCAGCTTAGGGGAGGGAGGCTACACCTTC. Amino acid sequence: CASSLGEGGYTF.